This T cell receptor beta chain stems from a study of T cell responses to AZD1222 COVID-19 vaccine. Sequenced by immunoSEQ multiplex PCR; TCRdb stores in-frame clones only, minus some. The table has fewer than 150,000 clones, under 90% seen once; the top ten hold approximately 1.6%. The analysis combined second doses at about 4 or about 12 weeks. Study-wide results and caveats: Breadth and depth of Spike-specific TCRs rose after two AZD1222 doses. A reported finding is that nearly half of spike-specific TCRs target unmutated variant regions. Donors skewed white British and female; clonal diversity was possibly underestimated.

To note about this clone: As yet, its antigen is unknown.

The V end lost 0 bases, the J end lost 1 base, and 10 bases lay between the germline ends. Per germline, CDR1 SGHKS and CDR2 YYEKEE (reference sequence). CDR3 length: 16 amino acids. V usage is TRBV5-5 and J usage is TRBJ2-2; D gene ambiguous. The clonotype comes from an adult who received the AZD1222 COVID-19 vaccine. The sample consisted of peripheral blood, taken 28 days after the second AZD1222 dose. The CDR3 sequence is CASSLAVRKNTGELFF. The CDR3 coding sequence is TGTGCCAGCAGCTTGGCGGTTCGGAAGAACACCGGGGAGCTGTTTTTT.